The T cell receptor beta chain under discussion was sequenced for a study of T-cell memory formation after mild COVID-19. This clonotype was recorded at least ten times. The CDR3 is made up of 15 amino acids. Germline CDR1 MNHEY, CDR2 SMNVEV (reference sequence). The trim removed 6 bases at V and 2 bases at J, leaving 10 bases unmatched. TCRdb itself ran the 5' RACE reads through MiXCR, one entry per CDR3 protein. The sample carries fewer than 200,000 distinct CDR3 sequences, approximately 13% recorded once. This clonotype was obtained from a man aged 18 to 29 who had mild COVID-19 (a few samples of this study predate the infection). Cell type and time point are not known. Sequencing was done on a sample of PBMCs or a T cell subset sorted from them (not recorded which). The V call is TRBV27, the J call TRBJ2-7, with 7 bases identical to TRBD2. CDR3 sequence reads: CASSQWGGTPYEQYF. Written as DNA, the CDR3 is TGTGCCAGCAGCCAATGGGGGGGTACGCCCTACGAGCAGTACTTC.